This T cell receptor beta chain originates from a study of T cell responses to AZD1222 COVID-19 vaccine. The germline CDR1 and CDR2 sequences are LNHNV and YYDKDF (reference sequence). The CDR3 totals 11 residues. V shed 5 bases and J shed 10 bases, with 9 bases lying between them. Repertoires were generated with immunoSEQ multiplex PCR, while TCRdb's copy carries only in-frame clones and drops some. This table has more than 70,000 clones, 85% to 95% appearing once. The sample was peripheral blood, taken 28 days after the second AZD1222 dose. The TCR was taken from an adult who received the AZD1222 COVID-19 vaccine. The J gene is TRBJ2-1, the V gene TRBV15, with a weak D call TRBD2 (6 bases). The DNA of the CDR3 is TGTGCCACCAGCCCGGGACTCGAGCAGTTCTTC. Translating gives CATSPGLEQFF.